This T cell receptor (beta chain) was obtained from a study of cytomegalovirus exposure and HLA in healthy donors. Study-wide context: Unique TCRs numbering roughly 80 million, obtained from HLA-typed donors, made up an early data release.

60 Vbeta and 13 Jbeta primers were used in PCR. Clones were read by immunoSEQ multiplex PCR, and TCRdb kept only the in-frame ones, dropping some. The repertoire includes tens of thousands of clones, approximately 81% of them detected once, and approximately 1.3% sits in the top ten. Study results and caveats: Altogether, 160 or so TCR beta chains were recorded as cytomegalovirus-associated.

Regarding this clone: What it binds is unknown.

This CDR3 region has 14 residues. V lost 6 bases, J lost 0 bases, and 9 bases lay in between. Germline CDR1 and CDR2: SNHLY and FYNNEI. Input material: PBMCs. The TCR comes from a girl aged 2 to 10 in good health and CMV-seropositive. J is TRBJ1-3 and V is TRBV2; D unclear. The chain's CDR3 is CASRDIHSGNTIYF. CDR3 nucleotide sequence: TGTGCCAGCAGAGACATTCACTCTGGAAACACCATATATTTT.